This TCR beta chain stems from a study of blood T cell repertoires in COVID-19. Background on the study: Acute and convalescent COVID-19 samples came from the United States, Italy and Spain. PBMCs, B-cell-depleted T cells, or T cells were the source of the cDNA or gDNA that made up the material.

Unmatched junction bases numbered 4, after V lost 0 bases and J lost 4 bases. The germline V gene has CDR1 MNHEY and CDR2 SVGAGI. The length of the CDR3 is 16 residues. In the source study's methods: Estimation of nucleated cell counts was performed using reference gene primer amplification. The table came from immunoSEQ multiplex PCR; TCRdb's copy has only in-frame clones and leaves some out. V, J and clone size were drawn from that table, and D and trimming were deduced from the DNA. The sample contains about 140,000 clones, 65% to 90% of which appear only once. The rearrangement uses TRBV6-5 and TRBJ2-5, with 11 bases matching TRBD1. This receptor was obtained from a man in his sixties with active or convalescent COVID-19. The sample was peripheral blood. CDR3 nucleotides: TGTGCCAGCAGTTACTCGATAGGGACAGGGGGAGAGACCCAGTACTTC. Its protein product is CASSYSIGTGGETQYF.